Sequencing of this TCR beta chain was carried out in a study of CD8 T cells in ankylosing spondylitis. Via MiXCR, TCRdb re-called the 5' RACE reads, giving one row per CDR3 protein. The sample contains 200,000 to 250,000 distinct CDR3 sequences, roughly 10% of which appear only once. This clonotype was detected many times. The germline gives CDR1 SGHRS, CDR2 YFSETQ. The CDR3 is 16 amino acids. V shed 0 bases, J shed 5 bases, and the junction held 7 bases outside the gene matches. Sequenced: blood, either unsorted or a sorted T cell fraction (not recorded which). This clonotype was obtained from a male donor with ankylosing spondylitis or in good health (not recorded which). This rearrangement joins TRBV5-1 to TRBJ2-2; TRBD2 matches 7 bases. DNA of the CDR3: TGCGCCAGCAGCTTGGAGGGACTACCATCGACCGGGGAGCTGTTTTTT. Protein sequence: CASSLEGLPSTGELFF.